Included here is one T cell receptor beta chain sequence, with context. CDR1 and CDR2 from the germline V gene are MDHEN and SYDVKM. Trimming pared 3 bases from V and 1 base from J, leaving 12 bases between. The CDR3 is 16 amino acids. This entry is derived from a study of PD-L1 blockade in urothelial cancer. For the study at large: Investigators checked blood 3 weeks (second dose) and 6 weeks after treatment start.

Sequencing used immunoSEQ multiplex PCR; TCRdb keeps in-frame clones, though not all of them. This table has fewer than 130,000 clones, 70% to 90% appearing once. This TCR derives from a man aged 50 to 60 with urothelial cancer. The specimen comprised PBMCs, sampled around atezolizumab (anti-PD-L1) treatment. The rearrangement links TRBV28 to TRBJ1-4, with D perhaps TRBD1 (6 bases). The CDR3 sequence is CASSLRIRGTNEKLFF. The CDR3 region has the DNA TGTGCCAGCAGTTTGAGGATCAGGGGAACTAATGAAAAACTGTTTTTT.